This T cell receptor (beta chain) came from a study of beta chain features in type 1 diabetes (dated by TCRdb to 2017 to 2018). About the investigation overall: Mean age, gender distribution, total cell number and subset yield were not different between patients and healthy donors. The study compared TCRB repertoires of sorted circulating CD4+ T cell subsets between recently diagnosed type 1 diabetes patients and matched healthy donors. Regulatory and stem cell-like memory subsets were isolated from only 8 patients and roughly 8 healthy donors, whereas naive and central memory subsets came from all 28 donors. A total of some 110 million sorted cells were examined across all samples, and a strong correlation was observed between cell number per subset and RNA yield. Study-wide conclusions, independent of this receptor: Patients with type 1 diabetes made fewer insertions and deleted more nucleotides at VDJ recombination sites, implying thymic rearrangement abnormalities. Naive, central memory and regulatory TCRB repertoires appeared to be more similar among patients than among healthy donors. A moderate but significant shortening of TCRB CDR3 length was observed in type 1 diabetes patients in all four CD4+ subsets. PCR might favor shorter templates, but patient and control samples were amplified and corrected together, so any skew would affect both groups equally. Because the HLA sub-analyses included only small numbers of individuals, any influence of HLA type on TCRB rearrangement was left unresolved. Sequencing cDNA rather than genomic DNA could over-represent highly expressing activated cells, although activation and CD3 levels did not differ between groups.

This clone occurred a few times. What antigen it recognizes has not been identified. Per-nucleotide qualities are absent, and no much larger clonotype sits a single base away. The entire isolated RNA was reverse transcribed using the High Capacity cDNA Reverse Transcription Kit, and thus expressed TCRB transcripts were sequenced. Naive, central memory and regulatory T cell samples underwent deep immunoSEQ sequencing, averaging about 3.57 million total reads per sample. Sorted cells were lysed in RLT buffer, and RNA was extracted using DNase-treated RNeasy Micro or Mini kits according to cell number. To prevent cross-contamination, every cell subset was processed on its own, while patient and healthy donor samples were processed together. The immunoSEQ multiplex PCR was used to amplify TCRB sequences from cDNA, yielding 87-bp fragments that span the CDR3 region. Amplicons were sequenced on the Illumina HiSeq platform. The authors' pipeline ran thus. PCR bias was computationally corrected using synthetic template baselines, reads within Hamming distance 2 were collapsed, and singletons that could not be merged were discarded. By aligning reads against IMGT, V, D and J genes, CDR3 length, and insertions or deletions at six rearrangement sites were assigned. Within each subset, clonotype counts were normalized to sorted cell number, after which true diversity and Gini coefficients were computed with the tcR R package. Repertoire sharing was quantified using the overlap coefficient calculated on TCRB nucleotide sequences. As a proxy for the pre-selection repertoire, out-of-frame TCRB sequences from naive cells were analyzed. This is the immuneACCESS table as TCRdb keeps it, with only in-frame sequences that have V and J called. A part of the clones is gone; compared with another copy, unresolved V genes explain less than half, and the rest is unexplained. V, J and clone size derive from that table, while D and trimming were established from the DNA sequence. A total of hundreds of thousands of clones appear in this sample, around 15% of them only once. In total, the top ten clones hold 0.09% to 0.095% of the sample.

V trim: 2 bases; J trim: 4 bases; unmatched bases: 10. The CDR3 numbers 16 residues from cysteine through phenylalanine. The kept DNA is CDR3 alone, 48 bases in frame from the first base. Each donor gave one peripheral blood draw, approximately 120 mL on average, collected into heparinised tubes. A BD FACSAria II and a panel including CD45RO, CCR7, CD25, CD127, CD95 and CD27 were used to sort naive, central memory, regulatory and stem cell-like memory CD4+ T cells. All sorted populations exceeded 95% purity. PBMCs were isolated right away by Lymphoprep density gradient centrifugation and were stained directly, without culture. Samples were stained and sorted in pairs, with one healthy donor and one patient per experiment, so that batch effects were minimized.

Rearrangement joined TRBV6-7 to TRBJ2-5; 7 central nucleotides agree with TRBD2. TRBV6-7 carries the ORF label, with uncertain function. The sample was naive CD4+ T cells from blood. The sample's cell subset or site label, in plain terms: true naive CD4+ T cells. This sequence originates from a man between 18 and 35 years old in good health. Here is the DNA: TGTGCCAGCAGTTACCCCCCTAGCACGGGAGGAGAGACCCAGTACTTC. Its product reads: CASSYPPSTGGETQYF.